A single sample is the source of the 29 T cell receptor beta chains below, sequenced in a study of T cells in Graves' hyperthyroidism and ophthalmopathy. TCR beta CDR3 regions were amplified from RNA transcripts. The primer set for the first-round RT-PCR of the TCR CDR3 was HTBI. TCRdb redid the calling of the multiplex PCR reads with MiXCR, one entry per CDR3 protein. This sample has 660,000 or so distinct CDR3 sequences, with less than 25% found just once. The sequencing sample was made of blood. The receptors shown here come from a young man with Graves' ophthalmopathy.

This clonotype was counted only a few times. This chain links TRBV29-1 with TRBJ2-1; 8 bases map to TRBD1. The trim removed 3 bases at V and 1 base at J, leaving 2 bases unmatched. Germline-derived CDR1 and CDR2 are SQVTM and ANQGSEA. The CDR3 is 14 amino acids. In nucleotides, the CDR3 is TGCAGCGTTGACGGGGACAGGTCCTACAATGAGCAGTTCTTC. Translation: CSVDGDRSYNEQFF.

This clonotype was seen a few times. A much larger clone differs by one base, so this may be a read error. DNA for the CDR3: TGTGCCAGCAAACGGACGAGGACTGAAGCTTTCTTT. Encoded protein: CASKRTRTEAFF. V usage is TRBV28 and J usage is TRBJ1-1; D is undetermined. Germline V gene sequence: CDR1 MDHEN, CDR2 SYDVKM. With 7 bases removed from V and 5 bases from J, the gap between germline ends came to 11 bases. This CDR3 has 12 amino acids.

This sequence joins TRBV5-6 and TRBJ2-3; 11 positions match TRBD1. The CDR3 loop spans 16 amino acids. The germline V gene has CDR1 SGHDT and CDR2 YYEEEE. The trim removed 4 bases at V and 2 bases at J, leaving 6 bases unmatched. This chain's CDR3 is CASSQGQGGYTDTQYF. In DNA form, the CDR3 reads TGTGCCAGCAGCCAGGGACAGGGGGGATACACAGATACGCAGTATTTT.

This chain joins TRBV3-1 and TRBJ2-4, with D unresolved. Trimming shortened V by 0 bases and J by 3 bases, and 15 bases separated the two germline ends. Per the germline V gene, CDR1 is LGHDT and CDR2 is YNNKEL (reference sequence). CDR3 length: 17 residues. In nucleotides, the CDR3 is TGTGCCAGCAGCCAAGACCCCGAGTATCTCGGCAAAAACATTCAGTACTTC. It translates to CASSQDPEYLGKNIQYF.

On this clonotype itself: This CDR3 fails to terminate in the conserved phenylalanine or tryptophan, so it likely reflects a read error. The CDR3 nucleotides are TGTGCCTATACTGTCACCGGGGAGCTGTTTGTT. This codes for CAYTVTGELFV. The rearrangement uses TRBV30 and TRBJ2-2, with D hard to call. The V and J ends lost 7 bases and 4 bases respectively, with 7 bases between them. This CDR3 region has 11 residues. Germline lookup yields CDR1 GTSNPN and CDR2 SVGIG (reference sequence).

This clonotype came up many times. This chain joins TRBV3-1 and TRBJ2-5; TRBD2 matches at 12 bases. The CDR3 extends over 16 amino acids. V was clipped by 3 bases and J by 0 bases; unmatched bases: 2. Germline lookup yields CDR1 LGHDT and CDR2 YNNKEL (reference sequence). The CDR3 bases are TGTGCCAGCAGCCATTGGACTAGCGGGGACCAAGAGACCCAGTACTTC. Amino acid sequence: CASSHWTSGDQETQYF.

This clonotype was found many times. The V call is TRBV20-1, the J call TRBJ2-1; the D gene is possibly TRBD2 (6 bases). Trimming pared 6 bases from V and 0 bases from J, leaving 15 bases between. The CDR3 consists of 15 residues. Germline assignment: CDR1 DFQATT and CDR2 SNEGSKA (reference sequence). CDR3 region: CSALGLLSSYNEQFF. CDR3 in DNA: TGCAGTGCATTGGGACTCCTAAGCTCCTACAATGAGCAGTTCTTC.

V usage is TRBV19 and J usage is TRBJ1-1, with unresolved D. Germline loops: CDR1 LNHDA, CDR2 SQIVND (reference sequence). V lost 2 bases, J lost 7 bases, and 8 bases lay in between. This CDR3 region has 12 residues. This chain's CDR3 is CASSIIKGEAFF. The CDR3 DNA sequence: TGTGCCAGTAGTATAATAAAGGGTGAAGCTTTCTTT. The full variable domain, its missing parts supplied by reference TRBV19 and TRBJ1-1, is DGGITQSPKYLFRKEGQNVTLSCEQNLNHDAMYWYRQDPGQGLRLIYYSQIVNDFQKGDIAEGYSVSREKKESFPLTVTSAQKNPTAFYLCASSIIKGEAFFGQGTRLTVV.

This clonotype was observed a handful of times. The J gene is TRBJ1-1, the V gene TRBV5-1, with 7 bases that match TRBD1. Trimming took 7 bases from V and 1 from J; bases not matched to a gene: 16. The V gene's germline CDR1 is SGHRS and CDR2 YFSETQ. The CDR3 consists of 17 residues. The CDR3 nucleotides are TGCGCCAGCGCAATTCTCTCCTTAGGGGGCCGGAACACTGAAGCTTTCTTT. Its protein is CASAILSLGGRNTEAFF. The whole variable domain, remainder taken from reference TRBV5-1 and TRBJ1-1, is KAGVTQTPRYLIKTRGQQVTLSCSPISGHRSVSWYQQTPGQGLQFLFEYFSETQRNKGNFPGRFSGRQFSNSRSEMNVSTLELGDSALYLCASAILSLGGRNTEAFFGQGTRLTVV.

The genes are TRBV20-1 and TRBJ1-5; the D gene is possibly TRBD1 (6 bases). In germline, CDR1 is DFQATT, CDR2 SNEGSKA (reference sequence). The CDR3 totals 12 residues. The V end was cut by 3 bases, the J end by 4 bases, with 7 bases between. The CDR3 DNA is TGCAGTGCTAGGAGGGGGAATCAGCCCCAGCATTTT. Amino acid sequence: CSARRGNQPQHF.

Ten or more counts support this clonotype. The V and J genes are TRBV5-1 and TRBJ2-1; D uncertain. The CDR3 contains 13 residues. Germline CDR1 SGHRS, CDR2 YFSETQ. V was pared by 2 bases and J by 8 bases, with 11 bases between. The CDR3 DNA is TGCGCCAGCAGCTTTAGTTCTGGGGATGAGCAGTTCTTC. It translates to CASSFSSGDEQFF.

This clonotype showed up many times. The chain links TRBV3-1 to TRBJ1-3; D gene unclear. Trimming shortened V by 1 base and J by 0 bases, and 7 bases separated the two germline ends. CDR1 LGHDT and CDR2 YNNKEL come from the germline V gene (reference sequence). This CDR3 is built from 15 residues. Here the CDR3 DNA reads TGTGCCAGCAGCCAAGTCCGCCTCTCTGGAAACACCATATATTTT. Protein product: CASSQVRLSGNTIYF.

The chain is built from TRBV11-2 and TRBJ2-7; D ambiguous. The CDR3 contains 16 residues. CDR1 is SGHAT, CDR2 FQNNGV, per germline. V was shortened by 1 base and J by 0 bases, with 13 bases between the two germline ends. CDR3 in amino acids: CASSLGQAPYSYEQYF. DNA of the CDR3: TGTGCCAGCAGCTTAGGTCAAGCTCCCTACTCCTACGAGCAGTACTTC.

At least ten counts were recorded for this clonotype. This sequence joins TRBV30 and TRBJ2-4; a weak D match, TRBD1 (6 bases). The CDR3 covers 14 residues. Germline CDR1 is GTSNPN and CDR2 is SVGIG (reference sequence). With 2 bases removed from V and 1 base from J, the gap between germline ends came to 9 bases. The CDR3 is CAWSRQEAKNIQYF. The DNA for the CDR3 is TGTGCCTGGAGTCGACAGGAGGCCAAAAACATTCAGTACTTC.

The chain carries TRBV20-1 and TRBJ1-6; TRBD1 matches 7 bases. The CDR3 extends over 15 amino acids. Per the germline V gene, CDR1 is DFQATT and CDR2 is SNEGSKA (reference sequence). The trim removed 6 bases at V and 0 bases at J, leaving 5 bases unmatched. CDR3 coding DNA: TGCAGTGCCCGAGGACAGGACTCCTATAATTCACCCCTCCACTTT. It encodes CSARGQDSYNSPLHF.

Ten or more counts support this clonotype. The chain uses TRBV28 and TRBJ1-5; 9 bases match TRBD1. Trimming took 5 bases from V and 5 from J; bases not matched to a gene: 10. The CDR3 is made up of 16 amino acids. Germline CDR1 and CDR2: MDHEN and SYDVKM. The CDR3 DNA follows: TGTGCCAGCAGTCCCCGGGGACAGGGAATTCATCAGCCCCAGCATTTT. Protein product: CASSPRGQGIHQPQHF.

This clonotype came up a few times. This chain uses TRBV7-9 with TRBJ2-7, with 8 bases fitting TRBD2. Germline V gene lookup returns CDR1 SEHNR and CDR2 FQNEAQ (reference sequence). The CDR3 runs 15 residues. Unmatched junction bases numbered 12, after V lost 4 bases and J lost 7 bases. The CDR3 reads CASSSGTRSLSEQYF. In nucleotides, the CDR3 is TGTGCCAGCAGCTCCGGGACTAGATCTCTGAGTGAGCAGTACTTC.

There are many counts of this clonotype. The rearrangement uses TRBV30 and TRBJ1-5; the match to TRBD1 covers 10 bases. The CDR3 has 16 amino acids. V was clipped by 3 bases and J by 3 bases; unmatched bases: 8. Germline assignment: CDR1 GTSNPN and CDR2 SVGIG (reference sequence). In DNA form, the CDR3 reads TGTGCCTGGAGGGGGACGGGACAGGGGAACAATCAGCCCCAGCATTTT. This codes for CAWRGTGQGNNQPQHF.

The chain uses TRBV7-3 and TRBJ2-7, with D tentatively TRBD1 (6 bases). Germline CDR1 is SGHTA and CDR2 is FQGTGA. Trimming pared 0 bases from V and 6 bases from J, leaving 9 bases between. The CDR3 spans 13 residues. CDR3 DNA: TGTGCCAGCAGCTTAACGGGGGCGGGCGAGCAGTACTTC. It specifies CASSLTGAGEQYF.

The chain has TRBV7-9 and TRBJ2-2; 8 nucleotides agree with TRBD2. The CDR3 spans 17 residues. CDR1 and CDR2 from the germline V gene are SEHNR and FQNEAQ (reference sequence). V lost 5 bases, J lost 2 bases, and 10 bases stayed unmatched. The chain's CDR3 is CASSPPTSGPNTGELFF. The CDR3 bases are TGTGCCAGCAGCCCTCCTACTAGCGGCCCAAACACCGGGGAGCTGTTTTTT.

A few counts support this clonotype. The V gene is TRBV7-2, the J gene TRBJ2-1; the D gene could be TRBD1 or TRBD2 (5 bases each). The V gene's germline CDR1 is SGHTA and CDR2 FQGNSA. The CDR3 is 15 amino acids. Trimming took 5 bases from V and 7 from J, leaving 18 bases between them. The CDR3 loop is CASSLAQGEGNEQFF. As DNA, the CDR3 is TGTGCCAGCAGCCTTGCCCAGGGCGAGGGGAATGAGCAGTTCTTC.

This clonotype was recorded many times. For the CDR3, the DNA is TGTGCCAGCAGGTTAGCGACAGGGTCAGCCTACGAGCAGTACTTC. Amino acids: CASRLATGSAYEQYF. The V gene is TRBV28, the J gene TRBJ2-7, with TRBD1 matching over 7 bases. V gave up 6 bases and J gave up 2 bases; unmatched junction bases: 10. The CDR3 covers 15 residues. In germline, CDR1 is MDHEN, CDR2 SYDVKM.

The chain employs TRBV16 and TRBJ2-7; 10 bases align to TRBD2. The length of the CDR3 is 15 residues. Germline CDR1 reads KGHSY; CDR2 reads FQNENV. V was clipped by 2 bases and J by 6 bases; unmatched bases: 7. DNA of the CDR3: TGTGCCAGCAGCCAAACAAGCGGGAGGGTCAGCGAGCAGTACTTC. This translates into CASSQTSGRVSEQYF.

This clonotype was seen a handful of times. The chain employs TRBV20-1 and TRBJ1-2, with D possibly matching TRBD1 (6 bases). Trimming left V 6 bases short and J 1 base short, with 12 bases between. Germline V lookup: CDR1 DFQATT, CDR2 SNEGSKA (reference sequence). The CDR3 sequence is 13 residues long. The CDR3 DNA follows: TGCAGTGCCTCGGACAGACTTAACTATGGCTACACCTTC. Encoded protein: CSASDRLNYGYTF.

J is TRBJ2-1 and V is TRBV12-3 or TRBV12-4; the match to TRBD2 covers 11 bases. V shed 6 bases and J 4 bases; nucleotides not matched to a gene: 8. The CDR3 is 16 residues long. The CDR3 DNA sequence: TGTGCCAGCAGCCATAGCGGGAGGGAGGGTTACAATGAGCAGTTCTTC. Translating it yields CASSHSGREGYNEQFF.

This clonotype was seen more than once but under ten times. CDR3: CASTFRAPGGNTIYF. The CDR3 DNA reads TGTGCCAGCACTTTCAGGGCCCCCGGTGGAAACACCATATATTTT. V usage is TRBV28 and J usage is TRBJ1-3, with D possibly TRBD1 on 5 matching bases. Trimming removed 7 bases at V and 3 bases at J, with 16 bases between. The CDR3 runs 15 residues. CDR1 and CDR2 (germline): MDHEN, SYDVKM.

This clonotype was seen a handful of times. The V and J genes are TRBV10-3 and TRBJ2-5, with D uncertain. This CDR3 has 13 residues. Deletions cut 5 bases from V and 0 bases from J, with 7 bases between. CDR1 ENHRY and CDR2 SYGVKD come from the germline V gene. DNA for the CDR3: TGTGCCATCAGTCGGGCGTACCAAGAGACCCAGTACTTC. This translates into CAISRAYQETQYF.

This clonotype was seen a handful of times. The chain uses TRBV28 and TRBJ2-2; maybe TRBD1 (6 bases). Per the germline V gene, CDR1 is MDHEN and CDR2 is SYDVKM. This CDR3 comprises 15 residues. Between the trimmed V and J ends, which lost 2 bases and 4 bases, there was a span of 11 bases. The CDR3 is CASSLVRGITGELFF. The CDR3, as DNA: TGTGCCAGCAGTTTAGTCAGGGGCATCACCGGGGAGCTGTTTTTT.

Ten or more counts support this clonotype. The gene calls are TRBV7-2 and TRBJ2-5; D perhaps matches TRBD2 (6 bases). The CDR3 totals 19 residues. Germline V gene data show CDR1 as SGHTA and CDR2 as FQGNSA. The ends were cut back, 3 bases at V and 6 bases at J, with 29 bases in the middle. This chain's CDR3 is CASSLVPLIRGAGAKTQYF. The CDR3 DNA sequence: TGTGCCAGCAGCTTGGTCCCCCTAATACGCGGGGCGGGTGCTAAGACCCAGTACTTC.